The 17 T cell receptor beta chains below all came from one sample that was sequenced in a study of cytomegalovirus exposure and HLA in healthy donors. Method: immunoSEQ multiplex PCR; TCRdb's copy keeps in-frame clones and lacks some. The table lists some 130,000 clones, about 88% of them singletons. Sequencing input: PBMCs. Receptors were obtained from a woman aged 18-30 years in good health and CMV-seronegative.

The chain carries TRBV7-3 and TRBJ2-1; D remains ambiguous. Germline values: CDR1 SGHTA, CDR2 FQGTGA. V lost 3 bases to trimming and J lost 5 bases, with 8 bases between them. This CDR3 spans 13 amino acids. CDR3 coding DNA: TGTGCCAGCAGCTTCTCTAGTCACAATGAGCAGTTCTTC. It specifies CASSFSSHNEQFF.

CDR3 amino acids: CASRGETGLEAFF. The CDR3 nucleotides read TGTGCCAGCAGGGGCGAAACAGGCCTTGAAGCTTTCTTT. The chain joins TRBV2 to TRBJ1-1; TRBD1 is a possible D gene (5 bases). Deletions cut 6 bases from V and 7 bases from J, with 15 bases between. The CDR3 spans 13 residues. Germline values: CDR1 SNHLY, CDR2 FYNNEI. Supplemented by reference TRBV2 and TRBJ1-1, the full variable domain reads EPEVTQTPSHQVTQMGQEVILRCVPISNHLYFYWYRQILGQKVEFLVSFYNNEISEKSEIFDDQFSVERPDGSNFTLKIRSTKLEDSAMYFCASRGETGLEAFFGQGTRLTVV.

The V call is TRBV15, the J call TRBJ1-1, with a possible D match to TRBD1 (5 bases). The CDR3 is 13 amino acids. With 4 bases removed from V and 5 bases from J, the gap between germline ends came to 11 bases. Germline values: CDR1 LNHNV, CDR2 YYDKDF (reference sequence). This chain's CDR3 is CATSTGIGTEAFF. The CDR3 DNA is TGTGCCACCAGCACAGGGATCGGGACTGAAGCTTTCTTT.

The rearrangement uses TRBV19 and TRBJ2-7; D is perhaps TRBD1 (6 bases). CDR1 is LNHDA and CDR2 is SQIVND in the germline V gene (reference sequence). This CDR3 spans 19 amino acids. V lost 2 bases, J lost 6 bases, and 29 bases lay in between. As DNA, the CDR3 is TGTGCCAGTAGTATAAGAGCGACAGGCCTTCGGGCTTTGTTATCCGAGCAGTACTTC. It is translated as CASSIRATGLRALLSEQYF.

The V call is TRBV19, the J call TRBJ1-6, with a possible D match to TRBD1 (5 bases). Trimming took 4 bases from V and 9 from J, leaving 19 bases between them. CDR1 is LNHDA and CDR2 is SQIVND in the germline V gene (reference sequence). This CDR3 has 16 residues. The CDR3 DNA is TGTGCCAGTAGTAGCAGCAGGGTATATTGGAGTTCACCCCTCCACTTT. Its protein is CASSSSRVYWSSPLHF. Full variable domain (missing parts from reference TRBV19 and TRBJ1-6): DGGITQSPKYLFRKEGQNVTLSCEQNLNHDAMYWYRQDPGQGLRLIYYSQIVNDFQKGDIAEGYSVSREKKESFPLTVTSAQKNPTAFYLCASSSSRVYWSSPLHFGNGTRLTVT.

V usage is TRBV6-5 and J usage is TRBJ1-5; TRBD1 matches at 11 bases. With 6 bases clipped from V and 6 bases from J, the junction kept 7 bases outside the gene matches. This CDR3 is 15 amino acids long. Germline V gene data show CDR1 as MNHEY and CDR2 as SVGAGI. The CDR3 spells CASRGQGAQGQPQHF. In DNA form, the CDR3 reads TGTGCCAGCAGAGGACAGGGGGCGCAGGGTCAGCCCCAGCATTTT.

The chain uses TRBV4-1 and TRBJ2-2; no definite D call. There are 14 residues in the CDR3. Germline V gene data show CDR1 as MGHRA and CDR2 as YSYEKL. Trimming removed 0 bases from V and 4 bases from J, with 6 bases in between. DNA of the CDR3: TGCGCCAGCAGCCAAGATTGGGCCACCGGGGAGCTGTTTTTT. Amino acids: CASSQDWATGELFF.

The CDR3 spells CASSLRGGAVADTQYF. CDR3 bases: TGTGCCAGCAGCTTAAGAGGGGGCGCCGTAGCAGATACGCAGTATTTT. The genes are TRBV5-4 and TRBJ2-3, with 7 positions matching TRBD1. This CDR3 has 16 residues. The V segment lost 2 bases and the J segment 4 bases; nucleotides outside the gene matches: 10. Germline loops: CDR1 SGHNT, CDR2 YYREEE (reference sequence).

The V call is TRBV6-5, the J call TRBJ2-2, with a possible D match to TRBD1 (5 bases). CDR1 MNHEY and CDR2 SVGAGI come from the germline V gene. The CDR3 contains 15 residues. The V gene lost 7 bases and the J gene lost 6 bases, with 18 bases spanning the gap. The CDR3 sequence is CASKQGAGYAGELFF. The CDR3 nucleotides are TGTGCCAGCAAACAAGGGGCTGGATACGCCGGGGAGCTGTTTTTT.

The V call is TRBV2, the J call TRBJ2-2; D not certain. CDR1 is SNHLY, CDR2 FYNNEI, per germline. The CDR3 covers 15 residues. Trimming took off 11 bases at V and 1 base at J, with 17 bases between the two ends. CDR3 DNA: TGTGCCGCCAGAAGTAGTAGAGGGAACACCGGGGAGCTGTTTTTT. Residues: CAARSSRGNTGELFF. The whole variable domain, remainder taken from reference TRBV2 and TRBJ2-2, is EPEVTQTPSHQVTQMGQEVILRCVPISNHLYFYWYRQILGQKVEFLVSFYNNEISEKSEIFDDQFSVERPDGSNFTLKIRSTKLEDSAMYFCAARSSRGNTGELFFGEGSRLTVL.

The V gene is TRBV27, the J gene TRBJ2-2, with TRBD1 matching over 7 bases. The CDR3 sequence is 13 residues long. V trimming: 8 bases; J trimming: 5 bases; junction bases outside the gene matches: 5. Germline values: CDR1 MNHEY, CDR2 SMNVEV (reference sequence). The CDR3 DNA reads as TGTGCCAGCGGAGGCAGGGGGACCGGGGAGCTGTTTTTT. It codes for CASGGRGTGELFF.

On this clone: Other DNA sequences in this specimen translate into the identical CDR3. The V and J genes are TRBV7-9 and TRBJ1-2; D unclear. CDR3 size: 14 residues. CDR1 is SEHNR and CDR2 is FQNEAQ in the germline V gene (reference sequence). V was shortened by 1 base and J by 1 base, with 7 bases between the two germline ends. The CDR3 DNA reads TGTGCCAGCAGCTTAGGGCAAGTTAACTATGGCTACACCTTC. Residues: CASSLGQVNYGYTF.

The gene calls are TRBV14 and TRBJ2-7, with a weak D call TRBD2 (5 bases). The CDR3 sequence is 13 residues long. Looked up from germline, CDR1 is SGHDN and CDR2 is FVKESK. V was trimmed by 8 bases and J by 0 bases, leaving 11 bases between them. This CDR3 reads CASQPGYSYEQYF. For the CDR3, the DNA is TGTGCCAGCCAGCCGGGATACTCCTACGAGCAGTACTTC.

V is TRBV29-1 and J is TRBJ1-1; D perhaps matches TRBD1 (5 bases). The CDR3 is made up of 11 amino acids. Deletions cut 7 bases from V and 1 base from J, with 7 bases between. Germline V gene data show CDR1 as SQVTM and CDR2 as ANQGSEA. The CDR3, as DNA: TGCAGCGGCGGGGCGAACACTGAAGCTTTCTTT. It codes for CSGGANTEAFF.

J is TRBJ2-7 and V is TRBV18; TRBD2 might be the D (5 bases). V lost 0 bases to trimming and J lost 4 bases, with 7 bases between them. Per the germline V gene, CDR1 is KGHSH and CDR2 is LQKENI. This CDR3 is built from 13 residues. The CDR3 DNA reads TGTGCCAGCTCACCACCTGGGAGTTACGAGCAGTACTTC. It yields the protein CASSPPGSYEQYF. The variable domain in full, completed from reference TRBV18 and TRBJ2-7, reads NAGVMQNPRHLVRRRGQEARLRCSPMKGHSHVYWYRQLPEEGLKFMVYLQKENIIDESGMPKERFSAEFPKEGPSILRIQQVVRGDSAAYFCASSPPGSYEQYFGPGTRLTVT.

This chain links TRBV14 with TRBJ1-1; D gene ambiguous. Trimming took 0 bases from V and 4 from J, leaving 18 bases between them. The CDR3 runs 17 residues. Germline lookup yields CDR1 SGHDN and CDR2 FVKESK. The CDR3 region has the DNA TGTGCCAGCAGCCAAGAAGACGGTCCCGGACTGTTCACTGAAGCTTTCTTT. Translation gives CASSQEDGPGLFTEAFF.

CDR3 loop: CAISESKWSSYEQYF. CDR3 in DNA: TGTGCCATCAGTGAGTCGAAATGGAGCTCCTACGAGCAGTACTTC. This chain joins TRBV10-3 and TRBJ2-7; no definite D call. Germline V CDR1 and CDR2: ENHRY, SYGVKD. CDR3 size: 15 residues. V shed 0 bases and J shed 0 bases, with 9 bases lying between them.